This TCR beta chain was identified during a study of Graves' ophthalmopathy and Graves' hyperthyroidism. This clonotype was recorded a few times. It was on clinical symptoms, serum thyroxine, TRAb, thyroid ultrasound and orbital computed tomography that diagnosis relied. Researchers took RNA transcripts and amplified TCR beta CDR3 regions from them. Second-round multiplex PCR came after a first-round RT-PCR that employed HTBI primers. One entry per CDR3 protein, called by TCRdb with MiXCR from the multiplex PCR reads. This table holds around 670,000 distinct CDR3 sequences, roughly 41% found once. V trimming: 4 bases; J trimming: 5 bases; junction bases outside the gene matches: 12. This CDR3 comprises 16 residues. CDR1 and CDR2 from the germline V gene are SGHDT and YYEEEE.

This receptor was taken from an adult man with Graves' ophthalmopathy. Sequenced sample: peripheral blood. J is TRBJ2-5 and V is TRBV5-6, with 9 bases matching TRBD1. DNA for the CDR3: TGTGCCAGCAGCCCCCTAGGGACAGGGTCAGGTGAGACCCAGTACTTC. It is translated as CASSPLGTGSGETQYF.